These T cell receptor beta chains were read from a single sample in a study of blood T cell repertoires in COVID-19. Only in-frame clones appear in the TCRdb table, and some are missing; sequencing was by immunoSEQ multiplex PCR. The repertoire holds roughly 250,000 clones, with approximately 91% as singletons. Sequencing used peripheral blood. These receptors all stem from a person aged 18 to 30 with COVID-19, enrolled during active disease. Each CDR3 is given with its conserved first and last residue. The D gene is left open where the match is weak. Where a row states a size, it is once, few, many or the class of an expanded clone; other rows omit it.

d_gene: TRBD2
abundance: NA
v_gene: TRBV5-1
j_gene: TRBJ2-1
CDR3nt: TGCGCCAGCAGCCTGGGACTAGCGGAGTACAATGAGCAGTTCTTC
CDR3aa: CASSLGLAEYNEQFF

d_gene: NA
abundance: NA
v_gene: TRBV5-1
j_gene: TRBJ1-4
CDR3nt: TGCGCCAGCAGCTTAGCAGGGGAGGAAAAACTGTTTTTT
CDR3aa: CASSLAGEEKLFF

d_gene: NA
abundance: few
v_gene: TRBV27
j_gene: TRBJ2-7
CDR3nt: TGTGCCAGCAGTTTATCGAGCCCCCTCGGAGGCTACGAGCAGTACTTC
CDR3aa: CASSLSSPLGGYEQYF

d_gene: NA
abundance: NA
v_gene: TRBV19
j_gene: TRBJ2-7
CDR3nt: TGTGCCAGTAGTCCCGGGGGACCGGACCACGAGCAGTACTTC
CDR3aa: CASSPGGPDHEQYF

d_gene: NA
abundance: NA
v_gene: TRBV4-1
j_gene: TRBJ1-6
CDR3nt: TGCGCCAGCAGCCTTATGCCCCATCTCGGTTCACCCCTCCACTTT
CDR3aa: CASSLMPHLGSPLHF

d_gene: TRBD1
abundance: NA
v_gene: TRBV3-1/TRBV3-2
j_gene: TRBJ1-4
CDR3nt: TGTGCCAGCAGCCTGGGGACAGATGAAAAACTGTTTTTT
CDR3aa: CASSLGTDEKLFF

d_gene: NA
abundance: NA
v_gene: TRBV4-1
j_gene: TRBJ2-2
CDR3nt: TGCGCCAGCAGCCCAGAAGTGCTGGCCACCGGGGAGCTGTTTTTT
CDR3aa: CASSPEVLATGELFF

d_gene: NA
abundance: NA
v_gene: TRBV24-1
j_gene: TRBJ2-5
CDR3nt: TGTGCCACCAGTGATTCACACGGCCGAGGGGAGACCCAGTACTTC
CDR3aa: CATSDSHGRGETQYF

d_gene: TRBD2
abundance: NA
v_gene: TRBV5-1
j_gene: TRBJ2-7
CDR3nt: TGCGCCAGCAGCTTACTAGCGTCTCACGAGCAGTACTTC
CDR3aa: CASSLLASHEQYF

d_gene: TRBD1
abundance: NA
v_gene: TRBV10-3
j_gene: TRBJ2-1
CDR3nt: TGTGCCATCAGCCGACAGGGCTCGGACAATGAGCAGTTCTTC
CDR3aa: CAISRQGSDNEQFF

d_gene: NA
abundance: NA
v_gene: TRBV9
j_gene: TRBJ2-3
CDR3nt: TGTGCCAGCAGCGTAGAGAGGAAGACAGGCTTCACAGATACGCAGTATTTT
CDR3aa: CASSVERKTGFTDTQYF

d_gene: TRBD1
abundance: NA
v_gene: TRBV28
j_gene: TRBJ1-2
CDR3nt: TGTGCCAGCAGTACCACCGGGACAGGGGCGGGCGGCTACACCTTC
CDR3aa: CASSTTGTGAGGYTF

d_gene: NA
abundance: NA
v_gene: TRBV28
j_gene: TRBJ2-1
CDR3nt: TGTGCCAGCAGTTTGGGTCAGAGTTCATGGGCTGAGCAGTTCTTC
CDR3aa: CASSLGQSSWAEQFF

d_gene: NA
abundance: few
v_gene: TRBV6-5
j_gene: TRBJ1-1
CDR3nt: TGTGCCAGCAGTTACTCTGACAAGGTTTTCTTT
CDR3aa: CASSYSDKVFF

d_gene: NA
abundance: NA
v_gene: TRBV7-9
j_gene: TRBJ2-2
CDR3nt: TGTGCCAGCACCGGTGACAGGCGACAAAACACCGGGGAGCTGTTTTTT
CDR3aa: CASTGDRRQNTGELFF